This TCR beta chain was documented in a study of shared clonotypes between healthy human individuals. Turning to the study itself: Each donor had three CD4 naive, three CD4 memory, two CD8 naive and one CD8 memory plate.

The test was conducted at deep level. Sorted-subset replicate PCRs used 150 to 200 ng of genomic DNA. This amount corresponded to approximately 30,000 T cell genomes. The assay was immunoSEQ multiplex PCR, and TCRdb's table has in-frame clones only and misses some. In the table there are more than 2,000,000 clones, more than 90% of which are singletons. Trimming shortened V by 6 bases and J by 12 bases, and 18 bases separated the two germline ends. Germline CDR1 is MDHEN and CDR2 is SYDVKM. The CDR3 sequence is 14 residues long. The receptor's source is a man younger than 35 in good health. The chain links TRBV28 to TRBJ1-6; D unresolved. Sequencing used naive CD4+ T cells sorted from blood. The subset: CD45RA+ positively selected. In nucleotides, the CDR3 is TGTGCCAGCAGAAATATGCCGGGCACGGGACCCCTCCACTTT. Protein sequence: CASRNMPGTGPLHF.